This T cell receptor beta chain emerged from a study of blood T cell repertoires in COVID-19. About the study: T cells, B-cell-depleted T cells, or PBMCs supplied cDNA or gDNA.

V was clipped by 8 bases and J by 3 bases; unmatched bases: 6. This CDR3 is built from 14 residues. CDR1 is MNHEY, CDR2 SVGAGI, per germline. Authors' methods: Reference gene primer amplification in the assay estimated nucleated cell counts. TCRdb's copy holds only in-frame clones and misses some; the assay was immunoSEQ multiplex PCR. For V, J and clone size, that table is used; D and trimming come from the DNA. The repertoire has around 330,000 clones, 88% of them found once; the top ten carry 1.5% to 2%. In Seattle, patients joined the study during active infection and were tracked longitudinally. The chain couples TRBV6-5 to TRBJ1-4; 7 nucleotides agree with TRBD1. Source material: peripheral blood. This TCR was recovered from a woman in her twenties or thirties with COVID-19, enrolled during active disease. Here the CDR3 reads CASRGQDPNEKLFF. Here the CDR3 DNA reads TGTGCCAGCCGCGGACAGGACCCTAATGAAAAACTGTTTTTT.